This TCR beta chain was sequenced during a study of blood T cell repertoires in COVID-19. Whole-study context: Sources were T cells, B-cell-depleted T cells, or PBMCs; the material itself was cDNA or gDNA.

TCRdb's table, derived via immunoSEQ multiplex PCR, lists solely in-frame clones and lacks some. The table shows about 100,000 clones, with approximately 85% occurring only once. The CDR3 extends over 14 amino acids. With 7 bases clipped from V and 4 bases from J, the junction kept 8 bases outside the gene matches. Germline lookup yields CDR1 LGHDT and CDR2 YNNKEL (reference sequence). The material sequenced was peripheral blood. V usage is TRBV3-1 (or the pseudogene TRBV3-2) and J usage is TRBJ1-2, with 8 bases fitting TRBD1. The receptor was isolated from a man between 60 and 75 years old with acute or convalescent COVID-19. CDR3 sequence: CASNEGQAVYGYTF. CDR3 bases: TGTGCCAGCAATGAGGGACAGGCGGTCTATGGCTACACCTTC.